These 21 T cell receptor beta chains share one sample of origin, sequenced in a study of chemoradiotherapy in HPV16-positive cancers. Generated by immunoSEQ multiplex PCR, the TCRdb table keeps only in-frame clones and is missing some. Counted here are 4,500 to 6,500 clones, 60% to 85% occurring once; the ten biggest clones make up more than 35%. Sampling was conducted from a patient who underwent chemoradiotherapy. The receptors here all came from a human donor with HPV-associated anogenital cancer.

CDR3 sequence: CASKRSSGVNTDTQYF. In DNA form, the CDR3 reads TGTGCCAGCAAGCGGTCTAGCGGGGTCAACACAGATACGCAGTATTTT. V gene TRBV5-4 combines with J gene TRBJ2-3; 9 bases line up with TRBD2. Germline CDR1 and CDR2: SGHNT and YYREEE (reference sequence). The V gene end was trimmed by 6 bases and the J gene end by 2 bases; junction bases not matched to a gene: 10. The CDR3 covers 16 residues.

The chain links TRBV7-2 to TRBJ2-3; no firm D call. The CDR3 is 14 amino acids. Germline loops: CDR1 SGHTA, CDR2 FQGNSA. V lost 5 bases to trimming and J lost 3 bases, with 12 bases between them. The DNA for the CDR3 is TGTGCCAGCAGCGACGGGCCCCATACAGATACGCAGTATTTT. Its translation is CASSDGPHTDTQYF. The whole variable domain, filled in from reference TRBV7-2 and TRBJ2-3, reads GAGVSQSPSNKVTEKGKDVELRCDPISGHTALYWYRQSLGQGLEFLIYFQGNSAPDKSGLPSDRFSAERTGGSVSTLTIQRTQQEDSAVYLCASSDGPHTDTQYFGPGTRLTVL.

V and J are TRBV4-3 and TRBJ1-1; TRBD1 might be the D (5 bases). With 0 bases removed from V and 6 bases from J, the gap between germline ends came to 17 bases. Germline V gene data show CDR1 as LGHNA and CDR2 as YSLEER. The CDR3 totals 16 residues. CDR3 bases: TGCGCCAGCAGCCAAGACTCGGGGGGGTACATGGCTGAAGCTTTCTTT. Its protein product is CASSQDSGGYMAEAFF.

The chain couples TRBV5-6 to TRBJ1-6; the D is unclear. Per germline, CDR1 SGHDT and CDR2 YYEEEE. The CDR3 sequence is 15 residues long. V gave up 4 bases and J gave up 0 bases, with 8 bases separating them. The CDR3 DNA reads as TGTGCCAGCAGCGAGGAGAGCTCCTATAATTCACCCCTCCACTTT. This codes for CASSEESSYNSPLHF. Filled out from reference TRBV5-6 and TRBJ1-6, the complete variable domain reads DAGVTQSPTHLIKTRGQQVTLRCSPKSGHDTVSWYQQALGQGPQFIFQYYEEEERQRGNFPDRFSGHQFPNYSSELNVNALLLGDSALYLCASSEESSYNSPLHFGNGTRLTVT.

This chain connects TRBV6-1 to TRBJ2-7; unclear D gene. V dropped 5 bases and J dropped 3 bases, with 8 bases sitting between them. Germline V gene lookup returns CDR1 MNHNS and CDR2 SASEGT. The CDR3 extends over 12 amino acids. CDR3 sequence: CASSREGYEQYF. The CDR3 bases are TGTGCCAGCAGTAGAGAAGGCTACGAGCAGTACTTC.

The CDR3 coding sequence is TGTGCCAGCAGGAGGGACCGGCAGAACACTGAAGCTTTCTTT. Its protein product is CASRRDRQNTEAFF. This rearrangement joins TRBV6-1 to TRBJ1-1, with a tentative D call TRBD1 (5 bases). The V gene's germline CDR1 is MNHNS and CDR2 SASEGT. The CDR3 has 14 residues. V lost 6 bases and J 1 base, leaving 12 bases between the germline ends.

CDR3 residues: CASSPSVSNQPQHF. The CDR3 coding sequence is TGTGCCAGCAGCCCCTCGGTGAGCAATCAGCCCCAGCATTTT. The chain joins TRBV7-2 to TRBJ1-5; D is unclear. The CDR3 sequence is 14 residues long. CDR1 is SGHTA, CDR2 FQGNSA, per germline. The V end was cut by 5 bases, the J end by 1 base, with 9 bases between.

The rearrangement links TRBV9 to TRBJ1-3; D gene unclear. The V end was cut by 2 bases, the J end by 0 bases, with 15 bases between. The CDR3 length is 17 residues. CDR1 is SGDLS, CDR2 YYNGEE, per germline. The CDR3: CASSVEPEGFSGNTIYF. CDR3 sequence (DNA): TGTGCCAGCAGCGTCGAACCGGAAGGATTCTCTGGAAACACCATATATTTT.

This chain links TRBV10-1 with TRBJ1-1; 9 nucleotides match TRBD1. From germline, CDR1 is WNHNN and CDR2 SYGVQD (reference sequence). The length of the CDR3 is 16 residues. J lost 4 bases, V lost 0 bases, and 6 bases had no gene match. The CDR3 coding sequence is TGCGCCAGCAGTGAGTCGGGGGGACAGGGAACCACTGAAGCTTTCTTT. As protein: CASSESGGQGTTEAFF.

The chain links TRBV5-1 to TRBJ1-2, with D uncertain. Between the trimmed V and J ends, which lost 0 bases and 2 bases, there was a span of 5 bases. Germline V gene sequence: CDR1 SGHRS, CDR2 YFSETQ. This CDR3 is built from 13 residues. The CDR3 loop reads CASSLAPNYGYTF. The CDR3 nucleotides read TGCGCCAGCAGCTTGGCACCCAACTATGGCTACACCTTC.

The chain combines TRBV4-1 with TRBJ2-5, with D possibly TRBD2 on 5 matching bases. This CDR3 is built from 17 residues. V lost 0 bases, J lost 1 base, and 15 bases lay in between. Germline values: CDR1 MGHRA, CDR2 YSYEKL. CDR3 nucleotide sequence: TGCGCCAGCAGCCAAGATTTTCGGCCGGGGTCCCAAGAGACCCAGTACTTC. Translation: CASSQDFRPGSQETQYF.

V is TRBV7-2 and J is TRBJ1-1; no firm D call. CDR1 is SGHTA and CDR2 is FQGNSA in the germline V gene. The CDR3 runs 16 residues. V was shortened by 3 bases and J by 0 bases, with 14 bases between the two germline ends. The CDR3 loop reads CASSLRGRALNTEAFF. Written as DNA, the CDR3 is TGTGCCAGCAGCTTGAGAGGGCGGGCTCTGAACACTGAAGCTTTCTTT.

J is TRBJ1-5 and V is TRBV29-1, with TRBD1 identical over 9 bases. V lost 1 base to trimming and J lost 4 bases; unmatched junction nucleotides: 5. The CDR3 is made up of 15 amino acids. The germline V gene has CDR1 SQVTM and CDR2 ANQGSEA. Here the CDR3 reads CSVEGLGTGNQPQHF. CDR3 bases: TGCAGCGTTGAAGGCCTCGGGACAGGGAATCAGCCCCAGCATTTT.

The chain employs TRBV30 and TRBJ2-3; D perhaps matches TRBD2 (5 bases). The CDR3 has 14 residues. The ends were cut back, 0 bases at V and 6 bases at J, with 13 bases in the middle. From germline, CDR1 is GTSNPN and CDR2 SVGIG (reference sequence). CDR3 sequence reads: CAWSVVGNRDTQYF. CDR3 coding DNA: TGTGCCTGGAGTGTCGTCGGGAATAGGGATACGCAGTATTTT. Variable domain in full (rest from reference TRBV30 and TRBJ2-3): SQTIHQWPATLVQPVGSPLSLECTVEGTSNPNLYWYRQAAGRGLQLLFYSVGIGQISSEVPQNLSASRPQDRQFILSSKKLLLSDSGFYLCAWSVVGNRDTQYFGPGTRLTVL.

V and J are TRBV4-3 and TRBJ2-7; 13 bases are a match to TRBD2. Germline loops: CDR1 LGHNA, CDR2 YSLEER. Trimming took 1 base from V and 1 from J; bases not matched to a gene: 4. CDR3 size: 17 residues. The CDR3 loop reads CASSQGTSGSLSYEQYF. For the CDR3, the DNA is TGCGCCAGCAGCCAAGGGACTAGCGGGAGTTTGTCCTACGAGCAGTACTTC.

This chain uses TRBV7-2 with TRBJ2-3; no clear D gene. Germline V CDR1 and CDR2: SGHTA, FQGNSA. V was shortened by 5 bases and J by 3 bases, with 6 bases between the two germline ends. There are 12 residues in the CDR3. Here the CDR3 reads CASSDLTDTQYF. For the CDR3, the DNA is TGTGCCAGCAGCGACTTGACAGATACGCAGTATTTT.

The V call is TRBV4-1, the J call TRBJ2-2, with TRBD2 matching 12 bases. The CDR3 runs to 14 residues. Germline V gene lookup returns CDR1 MGHRA and CDR2 YSYEKL. Unmatched junction bases numbered 5, after V lost 6 bases and J lost 9 bases. CDR3 DNA: TGCGCCAGCAGTTCTAGCGGGGGGGCCCGGGAGCTGTTTTTT. This encodes CASSSSGGARELFF.

The chain uses TRBV2 and TRBJ2-3; D is possibly TRBD1 or TRBD2 (5 bases each). V dropped 8 bases and J dropped 9 bases, with 18 bases sitting between them. Per the germline V gene, CDR1 is SNHLY and CDR2 is FYNNEI. The CDR3 runs to 13 residues. Here the CDR3 DNA reads TGTGCCAGCGAGGCCCTAAGGGGAGAAACGCAGTATTTT. It encodes CASEALRGETQYF. Filled out from reference TRBV2 and TRBJ2-3, the complete variable domain reads EPEVTQTPSHQVTQMGQEVILRCVPISNHLYFYWYRQILGQKVEFLVSFYNNEISEKSEIFDDQFSVERPDGSNFTLKIRSTKLEDSAMYFCASEALRGETQYFGPGTRLTVL.

V is TRBV19 and J is TRBJ1-3; 7 nucleotides align to TRBD1. Germline V gene sequence: CDR1 LNHDA, CDR2 SQIVND (reference sequence). The V and J ends lost 9 bases and 3 bases, in that order; junction bases with no gene match: 11. This CDR3 contains 15 residues. The CDR3 nucleotides read TGTGCCAGCGGACCAGACAGGGATTATGGAAACACCATATATTTT. This gives the protein CASGPDRDYGNTIYF. The full variable domain, with the rest looked up from reference TRBV19 and TRBJ1-3, is DGGITQSPKYLFRKEGQNVTLSCEQNLNHDAMYWYRQDPGQGLRLIYYSQIVNDFQKGDIAEGYSVSREKKESFPLTVTSAQKNPTAFYLCASGPDRDYGNTIYFGEGSWLTVV.

The CDR3 is CAWSNIRLGSSYEQYF. The DNA for the CDR3 is TGTGCCTGGAGTAACATTCGACTGGGAAGCTCCTACGAGCAGTACTTC. The chain carries TRBV30 and TRBJ2-5; D remains ambiguous. The J call may be wrong; the DNA end is better matched by TRBJ2-7. The germline V gene has CDR1 GTSNPN and CDR2 SVGIG (reference sequence). This CDR3 is built from 16 residues.

The rearrangement links TRBV7-2 to TRBJ2-2, with 7 bases matching TRBD2. The CDR3 loop spans 17 amino acids. Germline-derived CDR1 and CDR2 are SGHTA and FQGNSA. V lost 1 base and J lost 4; bases outside the gene matches: 9. The CDR3 sequence is CASSLGSAGRGTGELFF. The DNA for the CDR3 is TGTGCCAGCAGCTTAGGGTCAGCGGGGAGAGGCACCGGGGAGCTGTTTTTT.